Listed below are T cell receptor beta chains from one sample, sequenced in a study of blood T cell repertoires in COVID-19. TCRdb's copy holds only in-frame clones and misses some; the assay was immunoSEQ multiplex PCR. The table has about 260,000 clones, 87% seen once. What was sequenced was peripheral blood. The source is a woman in her 50s with acute or convalescent COVID-19. CDR3s include the opening cysteine and the closing phenylalanine or tryptophan. Each record gives: J gene, V gene, CDR3 protein.

>TRBJ1-5|TRBV2
CASSRTGQSNQPQHF
>TRBJ2-3|TRBV28
CASSFVGTPPLDTQYF
>TRBJ2-5|TRBV7-9
CASSSIIRGKETQYF
>TRBJ1-1|TRBV6-6
CASSSQMNTEAFF
>TRBJ2-2|TRBV6-6
CASSPSGTGKSGELFF
>TRBJ2-7|TRBV5-1
CASSLEAGGREQYF
>TRBJ2-7|TRBV9
CASSVDGRASYEQYF
>TRBJ1-2|TRBV24-1
CATSDFGTGVDGYTF
>TRBJ2-7|TRBV6-1
CASSDNRGYEQYF
>TRBJ2-7|TRBV13
CASSLAKLAGRTYEQYF
>TRBJ1-1|TRBV6-5
CASSRGLLVEAFF
>TRBJ2-3|TRBV6-6
CASKQGWLAEDTQYF
>TRBJ2-1|TRBV11-3
CASSFRSGRDNEQFF
>TRBJ1-1|TRBV7-9
CASSLGSGGRSWNTEAFF
>TRBJ2-7|TRBV3-1/TRBV3-2
CASSQEGVDEQYF
>TRBJ1-4|TRBV27
CASSLREEDEKLFF
>TRBJ2-5|TRBV7-9
CASSLAREQETQYF
>TRBJ2-7|TRBV5-1
CASSLDQGYFQQYF
>TRBJ2-3|TRBV7-6
CASSSGLAGDTQYF
>TRBJ1-3|TRBV28
CASSPGTTGNTIYF
>TRBJ2-6|TRBV5-1
CASSLVGAAGANVLTF
>TRBJ2-1|TRBV5-4
CASSDRAGGSNEQFF
>TRBJ2-6|TRBV28
CASSLGSDFLLPNSGANVLTF
>TRBJ2-7|TRBV11-2
CASSRSGAPYEQYF
>TRBJ1-1|TRBV15
CATSRRQGAVEVTEAFF
>TRBJ2-3|TRBV24-1
CATSYPEADTQYF
>TRBJ2-7|TRBV30
CAWSVGLPGNSYEQYF
>TRBJ2-7|TRBV7-9
CASSLLRDKQYF
>TRBJ2-7|TRBV7-2
CASSPRVGPGISYEQYF
>TRBJ1-2|TRBV6-5
CASSWTGLGLDGYTF
>TRBJ2-7|TRBV30
CAWSRDRYEQYF
>TRBJ2-1|TRBV28
CASSLYRIRGEQFF
>TRBJ2-7|TRBV19
CASSMLDIPYEQYF
>TRBJ1-3|TRBV10-3
CAISESLDRSGNTIYF
>TRBJ2-3|TRBV27
CASSQGGSYVTDTQYF
>TRBJ2-4|TRBV11-2
CASSLTPGQNLAKNIQYF
>TRBJ1-1|TRBV7-6
CASSPIGGIYTEAFF
>TRBJ1-3|TRBV18
CASSPLTAPSGNTIYF
>TRBJ1-2|TRBV7-3
CASSPGGGEGYTF
>TRBJ2-5|TRBV3-1/TRBV3-2
CASSQPGQGVGQETQYF